These 29 T cell receptor beta chains share one sample of origin, sequenced in a study of blood T cells in healthy people across ages. Sample-barcoded 5' priming and a J-beta primer mix drove a second PCR of about 6 to 11 cycles. TCRdb called the 5' RACE reads again in MiXCR, with one record for every CDR3 protein. The repertoire holds about 290,000 distinct CDR3 sequences, with roughly a quarter as singletons. Sequenced: blood. These receptors came from a woman in her sixties or seventies in good health.

The chain carries TRBV29-1 and TRBJ2-5; 7 nucleotides line up with TRBD2. The J call may be wrong; the DNA end is better matched by TRBJ2-7. The CDR3 contains 15 residues. CDR1 and CDR2 from the germline V gene are SQVTM and ANQGSEA. The CDR3 is CSVEIAGEDSYEQYF. The CDR3 DNA sequence: TGCAGCGTTGAGATAGCGGGCGAGGATTCCTACGAGCAGTACTTC.

With respect to this clonotype: An end of the junction differs from the germline gene, which may be a read error. The chain links TRBV7-7 to TRBJ2-5, with D unresolved. CDR1 and CDR2 (germline): SSHAT, FNYEAQ (reference sequence). The CDR3 runs 15 residues. CDR3 nucleotide sequence: TGTGCTAGCAGCCCCTCAGGAACTCCCCAAGAGACCCAGTACTTC. Residues: CASSPSGTPQETQYF.

The sample holds one count of this clonotype. This sequence joins TRBV5-4 and TRBJ2-5; 10 nucleotides line up with TRBD2. V dropped 0 bases and J dropped 4; count of bases not matched to a gene: 3. From germline, CDR1 is SGHNT and CDR2 YYREEE (reference sequence). The CDR3 covers 15 residues. This chain's CDR3 is CASSLASSGRETQYF. CDR3 nucleotide sequence: TGTGCCAGCAGCTTGGCCTCTAGCGGGAGAGAGACCCAGTACTTC. The variable domain in full, completed from reference TRBV5-4 and TRBJ2-5, reads ETGVTQSPTHLIKTRGQQVTLRCSSQSGHNTVSWYQQALGQGPQFIFQYYREEENGRGNFPPRFSGLQFPNYSSELNVNALELDDSALYLCASSLASSGRETQYFGPGTRLLVL.

In nucleotides, the CDR3 is TGCAGTGCTAGGGACGGGGGCTACACCTTC. As protein: CSARDGGYTF. The chain is built from TRBV20-1 and TRBJ1-2; D gene uncertain. Germline lookup yields CDR1 DFQATT and CDR2 SNEGSKA (reference sequence). Trimming shortened V by 3 bases and J by 8 bases, and 7 bases separated the two germline ends. CDR3 length: 10 residues.

The V and J genes are TRBV14 and TRBJ2-5, with D possibly TRBD2 on 5 matching bases. CDR1 and CDR2 from the germline V gene are SGHDN and FVKESK. The CDR3 totals 16 residues. V lost 6 bases, J lost 1 base, and 18 bases lay in between. CDR3 in amino acids: CASSPLRAPFQETQYF. The CDR3 coding sequence is TGTGCCAGCAGTCCTCTGAGGGCTCCCTTCCAAGAGACCCAGTACTTC.

This clonotype was counted between two and nine times. This chain uses TRBV6-5 with TRBJ2-7; D gene ambiguous. The CDR3 has 11 amino acids. CDR1 and CDR2 from the germline V gene are MNHEY and SVGAGI. V was trimmed by 10 bases and J by 6 bases, leaving 13 bases between them. The CDR3 DNA reads TGTGCCAACGTTTCTCTGGCCGAGCAGTACTTC. The encoded protein is CANVSLAEQYF.

This clonotype was seen only a few times. One end of the junction varies from germline; a read error may be responsible. The chain is built from TRBV7-2 and TRBJ2-7; TRBD2 aligns across 8 bases. The CDR3 totals 15 residues. From germline, CDR1 is SGHTA and CDR2 FQGNSA. The CDR3 sequence: CAGSLEGGGRYEQYF. The CDR3 DNA reads TGTGCCGGCAGCTTAGAAGGCGGGGGGCGTTACGAGCAGTACTTC. The whole variable domain, filled in from reference TRBV7-2 and TRBJ2-7, reads GAGVSQSPSNKVTEKGKDVELRCDPISGHTALYWYRQSLGQGLEFLIYFQGNSAPDKSGLPSDRFSAERTGGSVSTLTIQRTQQEDSAVYLCAGSLEGGGRYEQYFGPGTRLTVT.

The chain combines TRBV2 with TRBJ1-1, with a weak D call TRBD1 (6 bases). V dropped 8 bases and J dropped 1 base, with 20 bases sitting between them. CDR3 size: 16 residues. Germline CDR1 reads SNHLY; CDR2 reads FYNNEI. This chain's CDR3 is CASLPGGGPKNTEAFF. CDR3 DNA sequence: TGTGCCAGCCTGCCGGGCGGGGGGCCAAAGAACACTGAAGCTTTCTTT.

This sequence joins TRBV10-3 and TRBJ2-7; 9 nucleotides line up with TRBD2. After removal of 0 bases from V and 5 bases from J, the junction contained 8 bases not matched to a gene. The CDR3 consists of 16 residues. Germline V gene data show CDR1 as ENHRY and CDR2 as SYGVKD. Here the CDR3 reads CAISESTTSGLNEQYF. In DNA form, the CDR3 reads TGTGCCATCAGTGAGTCAACGACTAGCGGTTTGAACGAGCAGTACTTC.

This clonotype appeared many times. The chain is built from TRBV29-1 and TRBJ2-5; 11 nucleotides match TRBD1. The CDR3 extends over 13 amino acids. CDR1 and CDR2 from the germline V gene are SQVTM and ANQGSEA. V lost 7 bases, J lost 3 bases, and 4 bases stayed unmatched. CDR3 bases: TGCAGCGCTACGGGACAGGGGGAAGAGACCCAGTACTTC. This sequence encodes CSATGQGEETQYF.

In DNA form, the CDR3 reads TGTGCCAGCAGTTTAGGGCGACGATACGGACTAGACTACGAGCAGTACTTC. This gives the protein CASSLGRRYGLDYEQYF. V usage is TRBV28 and J usage is TRBJ2-7; the match to TRBD2 covers 7 bases. Germline CDR1 reads MDHEN; CDR2 reads SYDVKM. J gave up 3 bases and V 2 bases, and 13 bases lay outside the gene matches. This CDR3 comprises 17 residues.

The chain is built from TRBV7-9 and TRBJ2-3; the match to TRBD2 covers 7 bases. Germline V lookup: CDR1 SEHNR, CDR2 FQNEAQ (reference sequence). CDR3 length: 19 amino acids. V lost 5 bases to trimming and J lost 2 bases; unmatched junction nucleotides: 19. The CDR3 sequence is CASSPIGKSGILNTDTQYF. CDR3 bases: TGTGCCAGCAGCCCAATTGGGAAAAGCGGGATCCTAAACACAGATACGCAGTATTTT.

The rearrangement joins TRBV14 to TRBJ2-7; possible D gene TRBD1, 6 bases. The CDR3 spans 14 residues. Trimming shortened V by 5 bases and J by 2 bases, and 13 bases separated the two germline ends. The germline gives CDR1 SGHDN, CDR2 FVKESK. Written as DNA, the CDR3 is TGTGCCAGCAGCATACAGGGTTCTCCCTACGAGCAGTACTTC. This translates into CASSIQGSPYEQYF.

To note about this clonotype: This is likely a read error, given that the CDR3 carries no conserved phenylalanine or tryptophan at its end. The chain carries TRBV5-1 and TRBJ1-6, with a possible D match to TRBD1 (5 bases). Germline lookup yields CDR1 SGHRS and CDR2 YFSETQ. The CDR3 spans 14 residues. Trimming stripped 1 base from V and 8 bases from J, with 10 bases between. CDR3 DNA sequence: TGCGCCAGCAGCTTGTGGGGGACGGATTCACCCCTCCACCTT. Its translation: CASSLWGTDSPLHL.

The chain is built from TRBV20-1 and TRBJ2-7; 9 bases align to TRBD2. The CDR3 spans 14 residues. Per germline, CDR1 DFQATT and CDR2 SNEGSKA (reference sequence). The V segment lost 4 bases and the J segment 0 bases; nucleotides outside the gene matches: 4. In DNA, the CDR3 is TGCAGTGCTAAGCGTAGCGGGAGCTCCTACGAGCAGTACTTC. Protein: CSAKRSGSSYEQYF.

The J gene is TRBJ2-7, the V gene TRBV29-1; D might be TRBD1 or TRBD2, each matching 5 bases. The CDR3 spans 15 residues. V was cut by 1 base and J by 6 bases, with 19 bases left in between. The germline CDR1 and CDR2 sequences are SQVTM and ANQGSEA. CDR3 DNA sequence: TGCAGCGTTGAAGGGCTTATAGAGGGGCGCGGCGAGCAGTACTTC. Protein product: CSVEGLIEGRGEQYF.

This clonotype came up a few times. The chain links TRBV5-1 to TRBJ2-5; 9 bases map to TRBD2. The J call may not be correct, given that the DNA end is closer to TRBJ2-1. The CDR3 spans 16 residues. Germline assignment: CDR1 SGHRS and CDR2 YFSETQ. The CDR3 sequence: CASKGGAGGQNNEQFF. DNA of the CDR3: TGCGCCAGCAAGGGAGGCGCGGGAGGGCAAAACAATGAGCAGTTCTTC.

V gene TRBV5-1 combines with J gene TRBJ1-2, with D possibly being TRBD1 (5 bases). V lost 0 bases to trimming and J lost 6 bases, with 12 bases between them. The CDR3 runs to 14 residues. From germline, CDR1 is SGHRS and CDR2 YFSETQ. Here the CDR3 reads CASSLASGRDGYTF. CDR3 in DNA: TGCGCCAGCAGCTTGGCCTCAGGGCGGGATGGCTACACCTTC.

Only a few counts were recorded for this clonotype. The CDR3 here is CASSSGDSGNQPQHF. The CDR3 coding sequence is TGTGCCAGCAGCTCGGGAGACAGCGGCAATCAGCCCCAGCATTTT. The chain links TRBV7-9 to TRBJ1-5, with D maybe TRBD1 (5 bases). Germline V CDR1 and CDR2: SEHNR, FQNEAQ (reference sequence). The CDR3 is 15 amino acids. The V gene lost 4 bases and the J gene lost 2 bases, with 12 bases spanning the gap. Complete variable domain (other parts from reference TRBV7-9 and TRBJ1-5): DTGVSQNPRHKITKRGQNVTFRCDPISEHNRLYWYRQTLGQGPEFLTYFQNEAQLEKSRLLSDRFSAERPKGSFSTLEIQRTEQGDSAMYLCASSSGDSGNQPQHFGDGTRLSIL.

This clonotype was seen more than once but under ten times. The DNA of the CDR3 is TGTGCCAGCAGCTCCTACAGGGCTAACACCGGGGAGCTGTTTTTT. The encoded protein is CASSSYRANTGELFF. The chain joins TRBV5-6 to TRBJ2-2, with D possibly being TRBD1 (6 bases). V was trimmed by 3 bases and J by 2 bases, leaving 11 bases between them. Germline CDR1 is SGHDT and CDR2 is YYEEEE. This CDR3 has 15 amino acids.

This clonotype was observed a few times. The chain couples TRBV11-1 to TRBJ2-5; 8 bases are shared with TRBD2. The J call is doubtful: the DNA matches TRBJ2-7 better. CDR3 size: 17 residues. Germline CDR1 SGHAT, CDR2 FQDESV (reference sequence). CDR3 in amino acids: CASSVPTSGSFSYEQYF. The CDR3 DNA follows: TGTGCCAGCAGCGTCCCTACTAGCGGATCTTTCTCCTACGAGCAGTACTTC.

This rearrangement joins TRBV15 to TRBJ1-2; D possibly corresponds to TRBD1 (6 bases). CDR1 LNHNV and CDR2 YYDKDF come from the germline V gene (reference sequence). The CDR3 has 14 residues. Trimming cost V 1 base and J 5 bases, with 11 bases left between them. The CDR3 nucleotides are TGTGCCACCAGCAGAGGAGAGGGGGGGTATGGCTACACCTTC. It specifies CATSRGEGGYGYTF.

The V and J genes are TRBV7-9 and TRBJ2-1; D call uncertain. This CDR3 spans 14 amino acids. V was clipped by 3 bases and J by 6 bases, with 12 bases between them. Per the germline V gene, CDR1 is SEHNR and CDR2 is FQNEAQ (reference sequence). DNA of the CDR3: TGTGCCAGCAGCTTCTACGCACGTATCAATGAGCAGTTCTTC. Its protein is CASSFYARINEQFF.

This clonotype was detected ten times or more. The V call is TRBV29-1, the J call TRBJ2-3; D unclear. The CDR3 has 11 residues. V was cut by 7 bases and J by 2 bases, with 7 bases left in between. Germline V gene data show CDR1 as SQVTM and CDR2 as ANQGSEA. The CDR3 here is CSGMFTDTQYF. For the CDR3, the DNA is TGCAGCGGAATGTTCACAGATACGCAGTATTTT.

The chain combines TRBV7-2 with TRBJ2-1, with 14 bases identical to TRBD2. This CDR3 contains 17 residues. CDR1 is SGHTA, CDR2 FQGNSA, per germline. J lost 4 bases, V lost 5 bases, and 7 bases had no gene match. The DNA for the CDR3 is TGTGCCAGCAGCCACGGACTAGCGGGAGGAGAGTACAATGAGCAGTTCTTC. Translating it yields CASSHGLAGGEYNEQFF.

Comment on this clonotype: The junction shows a germline mismatch at one end, possibly a read error. The chain joins TRBV23-1 to TRBJ2-1; D is possibly TRBD1 (5 bases). TRBV23-1 belongs to the ORF category, with a function that is uncertain. This CDR3 comprises 11 residues. CDR3 amino acids: CARIKQDWRYF. The DNA for the CDR3 is TGCGCCAGGATAAAACAGGATTGGCGGTACTTC.

This clonotype was observed at least ten times. This chain uses TRBV28 with TRBJ2-1; the D is unclear. Per germline, CDR1 MDHEN and CDR2 SYDVKM. Deletions cut 4 bases from V and 0 bases from J, with 10 bases between. The CDR3 runs to 15 residues. The CDR3 DNA sequence: TGTGCCAGCAGTTCTCTTGTGACCTCCTACAATGAGCAGTTCTTC. Protein: CASSSLVTSYNEQFF.

In regard to this clonotype: One end of the junction is discordant with germline, which a read error may explain. This sequence joins TRBV5-6 and TRBJ1-3; D remains ambiguous. CDR3 length: 16 residues. Germline lookup yields CDR1 SGHDT and CDR2 YYEEEE. The CDR3 here is CASSFYHLISGNTIYF. The CDR3, as DNA: TGCGCCAGCAGCTTCTACCATCTCATCTCTGGAAACACCATATATTTT.

This clonotype came up a few times. V gene TRBV20-1 combines with J gene TRBJ2-7; D is perhaps TRBD1 (5 bases). The CDR3 runs 13 residues. Germline V CDR1 and CDR2: DFQATT, SNEGSKA (reference sequence). V was cut by 5 bases and J by 3 bases, with 14 bases left in between. CDR3 sequence reads: CSALGQGIYEQYF. CDR3 nucleotide sequence: TGCAGTGCTCTGGGGCAGGGAATCTACGAGCAGTACTTC.